This paragraph covers one T cell receptor beta chain sequence. Antigen specificity is unknown. This record belongs to a study of T cell repertoires in cytomegalovirus infection. The study's findings and limits: CMV-specific TCR beta clonotypes restricted by HLA-C were the ones dominating the ex vivo response.

V lost 2 bases to trimming and J lost 6 bases; unmatched junction nucleotides: 15. The CDR3 contains 18 residues. Germline V gene sequence: CDR1 DFQATT, CDR2 SNEGSKA (reference sequence). MiXCR, run by TCRdb on the reads, gives a single entry per CDR3 protein. Seen here are 95,000 to 120,000 distinct CDR3 sequences, more than 30% observed once, and the top ten hold 41%. The sample here was CD8+ T cells from cultured PBMCs, taken from culture after CMV antigen stimulation. The rearrangement uses TRBV20-1 and TRBJ1-6; 8 positions match TRBD1. This sequence was found in a human donor in good health (CMV status not recorded). Some clones in this sample may be carry-over from other donors' samples. CDR3 in amino acids: CSARFPGQALNVNSPLHF. In DNA, the CDR3 is TGCAGTGCTAGATTCCCGGGACAGGCCTTGAATGTTAATTCACCCCTCCACTTT.